The entry below gives a single T cell receptor (beta chain) sequence along with its context. The antigen remains unidentified. The sample originates from a study of vaccination effects on CD4 cells after COVID-19. Study-level results: From healthy vaccinees, only 1 of 255 vaccine-induced clones also reacted to common cold coronaviruses.

Investigators separated out CD4+ T cells once around 11 days of culture had passed. The CDR3 is 13 amino acids. V gave up 4 bases and J gave up 4 bases, with 8 bases separating them. CDR1 is MNHEY, CDR2 SVGAGI, per germline. Sequencing was performed with immunoSEQ multiplex PCR; in TCRdb, only in-frame clones are kept and a portion is missing. The table lists about 74,000 clones, more than 70% of them singletons. Sequenced here: CD4+ T cells from PBMCs cultured without peptide, sampled before COVID-19 vaccination. This chain uses TRBV6-5 with TRBJ2-4, with D perhaps TRBD1 (6 bases). The receptor was isolated from a human donor who received a COVID-19 vaccine. CDR3 sequence (DNA): TGTGCCAGCAGTTTAGACAGGAAAAACATTCAGTACTTC. Encoded protein: CASSLDRKNIQYF.